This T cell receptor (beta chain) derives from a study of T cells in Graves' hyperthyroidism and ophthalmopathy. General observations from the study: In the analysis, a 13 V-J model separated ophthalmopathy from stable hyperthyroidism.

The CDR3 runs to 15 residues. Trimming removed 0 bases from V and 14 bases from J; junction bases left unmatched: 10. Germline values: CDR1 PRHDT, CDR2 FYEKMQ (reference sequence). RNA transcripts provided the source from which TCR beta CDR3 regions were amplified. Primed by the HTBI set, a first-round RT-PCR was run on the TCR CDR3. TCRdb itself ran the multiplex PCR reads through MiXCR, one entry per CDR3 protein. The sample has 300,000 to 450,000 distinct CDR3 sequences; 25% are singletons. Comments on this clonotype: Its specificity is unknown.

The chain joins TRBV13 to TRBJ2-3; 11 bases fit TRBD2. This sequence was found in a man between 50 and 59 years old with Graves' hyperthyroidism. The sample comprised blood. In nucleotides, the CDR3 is TGTGCCAGCAGCTTAGGGACTAGCGGGACGTTTAATCCGTATTTT. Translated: CASSLGTSGTFNPYF.